This T cell receptor beta chain emerged from a study of OX40 agonist ivuxolimab in advanced cancers. Clones were sequenced by immunoSEQ multiplex PCR, and TCRdb holds only the in-frame ones, with some missing. The profile shows 100,000 or so clones, approximately 87% of them singletons. With regard to this clone: Its target is unknown.

Whole-study results and caveats: Expanded clones were, on average, more numerous in CD8+ T cells than in CD4+.

CDR3 length: 15 amino acids. Germline V CDR1 and CDR2: MNHEY, SVGAGI. Trimming shortened V by 6 bases and J by 0 bases, and 14 bases separated the two germline ends. Sequences were derived from CD4+ or CD8+ T cells sorted from blood, sampled in a trial of the OX40 agonist ivuxolimab. The sequence was collected from an adult with an advanced solid tumor such as melanoma, head and neck, liver or kidney cancer. J is TRBJ1-1 and V is TRBV6-5; the D gene is possibly TRBD1 (6 bases). DNA for the CDR3: TGTGCCAGCAGATCCGGGACACCCATGAACACTGAAGCTTTCTTT. Translating gives CASRSGTPMNTEAFF.